This T cell receptor beta chain was observed in a study of PD-L1 blockade in urothelial cancer. Looking at the study overall: The year 2014 saw patients start atezolizumab, 1,200 mg intravenously every 3 weeks. The authors examined blood 3 weeks (second dose) and 6 weeks after treatment start. Researchers found blood samples held a median of about 130,000 T cells.

Data came from immunoSEQ multiplex PCR; TCRdb stores just in-frame clones and leaves some out. The repertoire has about 29,000 clones, around four fifths of them found once; the top ten carry around 3%. Time point indicated: peripheral blood 6 weeks after treatment start. This TCR came from a man aged 65 to 79 with urothelial cancer. Sequenced material: PBMCs, taken around atezolizumab (anti-PD-L1) treatment.

The CDR3 region has the DNA TGTGCCAGCAGTTCCTCCTTTGGGGTGGGCTGGACTAGCGGCTACAATGAGCAGTTCTTC. Amino acid sequence: CASSSSFGVGWTSGYNEQFF. The V and J genes are TRBV28 and TRBJ2-1; 10 nucleotides line up with TRBD2. This CDR3 has 20 amino acids. The germline V gene has CDR1 MDHEN and CDR2 SYDVKM. The V gene end was trimmed by 4 bases and the J gene end by 3 bases; junction bases not matched to a gene: 18. Together with reference TRBV28 and TRBJ2-1, the CDR3 gives the full variable domain: DVKVTQSSRYLVKRTGEKVFLECVQDMDHENMFWYRQDPGLGLRLIYFSYDVKMKEKGDIPEGYSVSREKKERFSLILESASTNQTSMYLCASSSSFGVGWTSGYNEQFFGPGTRLTVL.